The 25 T cell receptor beta chains given below trace back to one sample, sequenced in a study of blood T cell repertoires in COVID-19. Assay: immunoSEQ multiplex PCR; the TCRdb copy retains only in-frame clones and omits some. The data hold about 370,000 clones, with around 90% observed a single time. The sequencing input was peripheral blood. The receptors derive from a man aged 18-30 years with active or convalescent COVID-19.

The J gene is TRBJ2-7, the V gene TRBV19; TRBD2 is a possible D gene (5 bases). The CDR3 contains 17 residues. The germline V gene encodes CDR1 LNHDA and CDR2 SQIVND (reference sequence). V lost 4 bases and J 4 bases, leaving 23 bases between the germline ends. CDR3 sequence: CASSTMPGMTNLYEQYF. CDR3 nucleotides: TGTGCCAGTAGTACGATGCCTGGAATGACTAATCTATACGAGCAGTACTTC. The whole variable domain, filled in from reference TRBV19 and TRBJ2-7, reads DGGITQSPKYLFRKEGQNVTLSCEQNLNHDAMYWYRQDPGQGLRLIYYSQIVNDFQKGDIAEGYSVSREKKESFPLTVTSAQKNPTAFYLCASSTMPGMTNLYEQYFGPGTRLTVT.

The V and J genes are TRBV29-1 and TRBJ2-2; the D gene is possibly TRBD1 (5 bases). The CDR3 length is 12 residues. Trimming took off 3 bases at V and 7 bases at J, with 9 bases between the two ends. The germline CDR1 and CDR2 sequences are SQVTM and ANQGSEA. The CDR3 is CSVEQGSGELFF. CDR3 in DNA: TGCAGCGTTGAGCAGGGAAGCGGGGAGCTGTTTTTT.

This clone was seen a single time. The gene calls are TRBV5-1 and TRBJ2-7; 7 positions match TRBD2. The CDR3 loop spans 15 amino acids. The germline CDR1 and CDR2 sequences are SGHRS and YFSETQ. Trimming took 4 bases from V and 2 from J; bases not matched to a gene: 9. The CDR3 reads CASSPLGDYTYEQYF. DNA for the CDR3: TGCGCCAGCAGCCCGCTGGGGGACTATACCTACGAGCAGTACTTC.

This clone occurred once. The V gene is TRBV15, the J gene TRBJ2-5, with 13 bases matching TRBD2. With 10 bases clipped from V and 4 bases from J, the junction kept 6 bases outside the gene matches. In germline, CDR1 is LNHNV, CDR2 YYDKDF (reference sequence). The CDR3 spans 14 residues. As DNA, the CDR3 is TGTGCCAGCAGGACTAGCGGGAGTGGAGAGACCCAGTACTTC. It encodes CASRTSGSGETQYF. Using reference TRBV15 and TRBJ2-5 for the parts outside the CDR3, the full variable domain is DAMVIQNPRYQVTQFGKPVTLSCSQTLNHNVMYWYQQKSSQAPKLLFHYYDKDFNNEADTPDNFQSRRPNTSFCFLDIRSPGLGDTAMYLCASRTSGSGETQYFGPGTRLLVL.

The chain is built from TRBV19 and TRBJ1-1; the D gene is possibly TRBD1 (6 bases). Trimming took 2 bases from V and 5 from J, leaving 12 bases between them. Germline V gene sequence: CDR1 LNHDA, CDR2 SQIVND (reference sequence). This CDR3 is 14 amino acids long. The CDR3: CASSITRGGTEAFF. CDR3 DNA sequence: TGTGCCAGTAGTATAACGAGGGGGGGGACTGAAGCTTTCTTT.

The chain is built from TRBV28 and TRBJ1-2, with a possible D match to TRBD1 (6 bases). Germline CDR1 MDHEN, CDR2 SYDVKM. V lost 8 bases and J lost 5, with 21 bases in between. The CDR3 is 15 amino acids. The CDR3 DNA sequence: TGTGCCAGCGGTCACAGGGTCGGGGGGGTTTATGGCTACACCTTC. Translated, it gives CASGHRVGGVYGYTF.

V and J are TRBV6-5 and TRBJ2-7; the match to TRBD2 covers 7 bases. This CDR3 spans 14 amino acids. Germline V CDR1 and CDR2: MNHEY, SVGAGI. V lost 2 bases to trimming and J lost 5 bases; unmatched junction nucleotides: 6. CDR3: CASSYGEGTHEQYF. CDR3 nucleotides: TGTGCCAGCAGTTACGGGGAGGGGACGCACGAGCAGTACTTC.

About this clone: Other nucleotide sequences from this sample produce the same CDR3. The gene calls are TRBV25-1 and TRBJ2-7, with 10 bases identical to TRBD1. From germline, CDR1 is MGHDK and CDR2 SYGVNS. This CDR3 contains 15 residues. V gave up 0 bases and J gave up 4 bases; unmatched junction bases: 3. The chain's CDR3 is CASSEYRDRGYEQYF. Here the CDR3 DNA reads TGTGCCAGCAGTGAATATCGGGACAGGGGTTACGAGCAGTACTTC.

The CDR3 is CASSPGTAGKAFF. The CDR3 nucleotides read TGTGCCAGCAGCCCCGGGACAGCTGGGAAAGCTTTCTTT. The V call is TRBV28, the J call TRBJ1-1, with 7 bases matching TRBD1. Germline V gene data show CDR1 as MDHEN and CDR2 as SYDVKM. CDR3 size: 13 residues. After removal of 6 bases from V and 9 bases from J, the junction contained 10 bases not matched to a gene.

This clone turned up a few times. The chain combines TRBV19 with TRBJ2-7, with D tentatively TRBD2 (6 bases). The CDR3 is 14 residues long. Trimming cost V 2 bases and J 4 bases, with 12 bases left between them. Germline V CDR1 and CDR2: LNHDA, SQIVND (reference sequence). The DNA for the CDR3 is TGTGCCAGTAGTATATCTCGGGACTTTTACGAGCAGTACTTC. This gives the protein CASSISRDFYEQYF.

The V and J genes are TRBV30 and TRBJ1-2, with TRBD1 matching over 12 bases. With V trimmed by 1 base and J by 5 bases, 14 bases remained unmatched. The CDR3 runs 18 residues. Germline-derived CDR1 and CDR2 are GTSNPN and SVGIG (reference sequence). CDR3 DNA: TGTGCCTGGAGTGGAGGGGGGGACAGGGGGCGCGAAGGGTATGGCTACACCTTC. Translation: CAWSGGGDRGREGYGYTF.

The chain couples TRBV14 to TRBJ2-1, with 10 bases that match TRBD2. The junction had 5 bases not matched to a gene; V was cut back by 6 bases and J by 0 bases. This CDR3 contains 16 residues. From germline, CDR1 is SGHDN and CDR2 FVKESK. The CDR3 DNA sequence: TGTGCCAGCAGAATTACTAGCGGGGACTCCTACAATGAGCAGTTCTTC. Amino acids: CASRITSGDSYNEQFF.

J is TRBJ2-2 and V is TRBV6-6; 7 bases are shared with TRBD2. The trim removed 8 bases at V and 6 bases at J, leaving 9 bases unmatched. The CDR3 has 14 residues. Germline V CDR1 and CDR2: MNHNY, SVGAGI (reference sequence). The CDR3 region is CASQPSGAAGELFF. DNA for the CDR3: TGTGCCAGCCAACCAAGCGGGGCCGCCGGGGAGCTGTTTTTT.

The V and J genes are TRBV9 and TRBJ1-4; no clear D. CDR3 length equals 13 residues. Germline assignment: CDR1 SGDLS and CDR2 YYNGEE. V was trimmed by 4 bases and J by 7 bases, leaving 11 bases between them. The CDR3 sequence is CASSPRTGEKLFF. In nucleotides, the CDR3 is TGTGCCAGCAGCCCCCGAACGGGTGAAAAACTGTTTTTT.

The chain joins TRBV5-1 to TRBJ2-1; 7 bases map to TRBD2. After removal of 4 bases from V and 7 bases from J, the junction contained 17 bases not matched to a gene. Per germline, CDR1 SGHRS and CDR2 YFSETQ. The CDR3 is 17 amino acids. CDR3: CASSAKLGLPVGNEQFF. The CDR3 nucleotides are TGCGCCAGCAGCGCCAAGCTGGGACTACCGGTGGGGAATGAGCAGTTCTTC.

The chain employs TRBV9 and TRBJ2-7; D uncertain. The germline V and J ends were trimmed by 0 bases and 5 bases, with 12 bases remaining between them. The CDR3 has 14 residues. Germline V gene sequence: CDR1 SGDLS, CDR2 YYNGEE. In nucleotides, the CDR3 is TGTGCCAGCAGCGTAGAAACCCACGGAGACGAGCAGTACTTC. This codes for CASSVETHGDEQYF.

The chain couples TRBV6-5 to TRBJ1-6; D is ambiguous. Trimming stripped 0 bases from V and 7 bases from J, with 10 bases between. CDR1 is MNHEY and CDR2 is SVGAGI in the germline V gene. This CDR3 has 15 amino acids. This CDR3 is CASSYSSGSNSPLHF. The CDR3 DNA reads as TGTGCCAGCAGTTACTCTTCAGGCTCGAATTCACCCCTCCACTTT.

The chain links TRBV9 to TRBJ1-1; maybe TRBD1 (6 bases). Germline V gives CDR1 SGDLS, CDR2 YYNGEE. With 4 bases removed from V and 0 bases from J, the gap between germline ends came to 13 bases. The CDR3 runs to 15 residues. This CDR3 is CASSPQGNLNTEAFF. In nucleotides, the CDR3 is TGTGCCAGCAGCCCCCAGGGGAACTTGAACACTGAAGCTTTCTTT.

The chain couples TRBV2 to TRBJ1-2, with TRBD1 identical over 8 bases. Germline CDR1 is SNHLY and CDR2 is FYNNEI. With V trimmed by 1 base and J by 2 bases, 0 bases remained unmatched. This CDR3 is built from 14 residues. Here the CDR3 reads CASSEGTGNYGYTF. CDR3 in DNA: TGTGCCAGCAGTGAAGGGACAGGGAACTATGGCTACACCTTC. The full variable domain, with the rest looked up from reference TRBV2 and TRBJ1-2, is EPEVTQTPSHQVTQMGQEVILRCVPISNHLYFYWYRQILGQKVEFLVSFYNNEISEKSEIFDDQFSVERPDGSNFTLKIRSTKLEDSAMYFCASSEGTGNYGYTFGSGTRLTVV.

The sample holds one count of this clone. The V and J genes are TRBV4-1 and TRBJ2-7; TRBD2 agrees at 11 bases. V shed 1 base and J 4 bases; nucleotides not matched to a gene: 9. The V gene's germline CDR1 is MGHRA and CDR2 YSYEKL. CDR3 length: 17 residues. The CDR3, as DNA: TGCGCCAGCAGCCAAGGAAGTACTAGCGGGAGATGGTACGAGCAGTACTTC. Translated: CASSQGSTSGRWYEQYF.

The rearrangement uses TRBV28 and TRBJ2-3; the D gene is possibly TRBD1 (5 bases). V was cut by 3 bases and J by 0 bases, with 10 bases left in between. The CDR3 extends over 15 amino acids. Germline loops: CDR1 MDHEN, CDR2 SYDVKM. The DNA for the CDR3 is TGTGCCAGCAGTTTCGGTCAGGGTAGCACAGATACGCAGTATTTT. Translating it yields CASSFGQGSTDTQYF. The full variable domain, rest sourced from reference TRBV28 and TRBJ2-3, is DVKVTQSSRYLVKRTGEKVFLECVQDMDHENMFWYRQDPGLGLRLIYFSYDVKMKEKGDIPEGYSVSREKKERFSLILESASTNQTSMYLCASSFGQGSTDTQYFGPGTRLTVL.

V and J are TRBV6-5 and TRBJ1-2; 9 bases align to TRBD1. The J segment lost 5 bases and the V segment lost 4 bases, leaving 8 bases of the junction unmatched. The CDR3 spans 15 residues. The germline CDR1 and CDR2 sequences are MNHEY and SVGAGI. The CDR3 nucleotides read TGTGCCAGCAGTTCAGGGGGACAGGGATTGTATGGCTACACCTTC. Protein sequence: CASSSGGQGLYGYTF.

The chain joins TRBV21-1 to TRBJ2-3; the D call in the table, TRBD2, was not verified against the DNA. TRBV21-1 is marked as a pseudogene. The CDR3 sequence is 17 residues long. This CDR3 is CASSSKRGGSHTDTQYF. CDR3 DNA sequence: TGTGCCAGCAGCTCTAAAAGGGGGGGCTCCCACACAGATACGCAGTATTTT.

As for this clone: The junction does not match germline at one end; this may be a read error. CDR3 protein: CASSLAGLEQPQHF. DNA for the CDR3: TGTGCCAGCAGTTTGGCAGGGTTGGAGCAGCCCCAGCATTTT. This chain links TRBV5-4 with TRBJ1-5; D is perhaps TRBD1 (5 bases). CDR1 is SGHNT, CDR2 YYREEE, per germline (reference sequence). The CDR3 sequence is 14 residues long.

With respect to this clone: The same CDR3 is also encoded by other DNA sequences in this sample. The V gene is TRBV19, the J gene TRBJ1-1, with TRBD1 as a possible D gene (6 bases). The V end lost 6 bases, the J end lost 1 base, and 6 bases lay between the germline ends. In germline, CDR1 is LNHDA, CDR2 SQIVND (reference sequence). CDR3 size: 12 residues. The CDR3 coding sequence is TGTGCCAGTAGGACAGGGAACACTGAAGCTTTCTTT. This sequence encodes CASRTGNTEAFF.